This TCR beta chain is from a study of T cells in narcolepsy. Generated by immunoSEQ multiplex PCR, the TCRdb table keeps only in-frame clones and is missing some. The sample has about 20,000 clones, roughly four fifths seen once. Overall study findings and caveats: Autoreactive clonotypes reportedly recurred in blood of same and different patients, not controls.

With respect to this clone: Antigen specificity is unknown.

The CDR3 spans 12 residues. Trimming left V 8 bases short and J 10 bases short, with 15 bases between. The germline CDR1 and CDR2 sequences are MNHEY and SVGAGI. The chain joins TRBV6-5 to TRBJ2-1; the D gene is possibly TRBD1 (6 bases). The source of this sequence is a human donor in good health. Source material: memory (CD45RA-) CD4+ T cells from blood. The CDR3 DNA reads as TGTGCCAGCCGCCGGGCGGACAGCGAGCAGTTCTTC. This gives the protein CASRRADSEQFF.